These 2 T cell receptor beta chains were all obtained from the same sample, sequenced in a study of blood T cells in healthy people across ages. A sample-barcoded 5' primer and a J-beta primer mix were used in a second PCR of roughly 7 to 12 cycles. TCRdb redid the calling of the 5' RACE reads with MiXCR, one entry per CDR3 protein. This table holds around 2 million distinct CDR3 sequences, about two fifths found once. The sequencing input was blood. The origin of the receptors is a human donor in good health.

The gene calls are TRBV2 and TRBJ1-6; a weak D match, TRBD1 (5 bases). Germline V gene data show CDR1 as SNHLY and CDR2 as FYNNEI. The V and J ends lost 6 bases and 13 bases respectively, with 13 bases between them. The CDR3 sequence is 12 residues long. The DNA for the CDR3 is TGTGCCAGCAGACAGGTCGAAGTTCCCCTCCACTTT. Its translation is CASRQVEVPLHF.

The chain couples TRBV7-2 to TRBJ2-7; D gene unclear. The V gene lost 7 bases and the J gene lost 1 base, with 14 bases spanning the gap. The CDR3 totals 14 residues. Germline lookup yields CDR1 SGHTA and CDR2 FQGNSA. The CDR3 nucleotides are TGTGCCAGCACCTTCGGGTCTGGTTCCTACGAGCAGTACTTC. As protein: CASTFGSGSYEQYF.